Listed here are 19 T cell receptor beta chains from one sample, sequenced in a study of cytomegalovirus exposure and HLA in healthy donors. Here immunoSEQ multiplex PCR was the method, and the copy in TCRdb shows in-frame clones only, minus some. Of hundreds of thousands of clones listed, around nine tenths were seen once; the top ten hold around 3%. Sequencing was done on a sample of PBMCs. The receptors shown here come from a young man in good health and CMV-seronegative.

The J gene is TRBJ2-1, the V gene TRBV2, with D unresolved. Germline V gene data show CDR1 as SNHLY and CDR2 as FYNNEI. This CDR3 spans 15 amino acids. Trimming removed 3 bases from V and 2 bases from J, with 11 bases in between. The CDR3 region has the DNA TGTGCCAGCAGTGAGCCCAGTCCCACCTACAATGAGCAGTTCTTC. Protein sequence: CASSEPSPTYNEQFF.

V gene TRBV4-3 combines with J gene TRBJ2-7, with 13 bases fitting TRBD2. This CDR3 has 15 residues. With 2 bases clipped from V and 4 bases from J, the junction kept 2 bases outside the gene matches. Germline CDR1 and CDR2: LGHNA and YSLEER. The CDR3 bases are TGCGCCAGCAGCCAAACGACTAGCGGGAGGTACGAGCAGTACTTC. Translated: CASSQTTSGRYEQYF.

This chain joins TRBV5-4 and TRBJ2-6, with 7 bases fitting TRBD1. Germline loops: CDR1 SGHNT, CDR2 YYREEE (reference sequence). Germline trimming cut 2 bases from V and 2 bases from J; bases unmatched to any gene: 16. This CDR3 contains 20 residues. The CDR3: CASSFFFPGQDPAGANVLTF. For the CDR3, the DNA is TGTGCCAGCAGCTTTTTCTTTCCTGGACAGGACCCCGCTGGGGCCAACGTCCTGACTTTC.

In nucleotides, the CDR3 is TGCGCCAGCAGCTCGACAGTAACCCTTAGCTCCTACGAGCAGTACTTC. It is translated as CASSSTVTLSSYEQYF. The chain carries TRBV5-1 and TRBJ2-7, with D perhaps TRBD1 (5 bases). The CDR3 consists of 16 residues. Looked up from germline, CDR1 is SGHRS and CDR2 is YFSETQ. Trimming cost V 3 bases and J 0 bases, with 16 bases left between them.

This chain connects TRBV5-1 to TRBJ2-7, with 8 bases fitting TRBD1. The V segment lost 4 bases and the J segment 1 base; nucleotides outside the gene matches: 4. The CDR3 covers 14 residues. Germline CDR1 SGHRS, CDR2 YFSETQ. CDR3 DNA: TGCGCCAGCAGCCCCCGGACAGGGTCCTACGAGCAGTACTTC. The encoded protein is CASSPRTGSYEQYF.

This chain uses TRBV19 with TRBJ2-2; 9 nucleotides align to TRBD1. The CDR3 totals 15 residues. J lost 6 bases, V lost 5 bases, and 7 bases had no gene match. Germline-derived CDR1 and CDR2 are LNHDA and SQIVND (reference sequence). The CDR3 DNA reads TGTGCCAGTAGTCCCCCGGGACAGGGTTCCGGGGAGCTGTTTTTT. Its protein product is CASSPPGQGSGELFF.

V and J are TRBV4-3 and TRBJ1-5; a possible D gene is TRBD1 (6 bases). Germline V gene lookup returns CDR1 LGHNA and CDR2 YSLEER. The CDR3 loop spans 16 amino acids. With 0 bases removed from V and 3 bases from J, the gap between germline ends came to 12 bases. The CDR3 loop reads CASSQDLTGHNQPQHF. CDR3 DNA sequence: TGCGCCAGCAGCCAAGATTTAACAGGGCACAATCAGCCCCAGCATTTT.

V usage is TRBV5-1 and J usage is TRBJ2-1; 7 bases fit TRBD2. The V gene's germline CDR1 is SGHRS and CDR2 YFSETQ. Losses at the gene ends were 0 bases for V and 7 bases for J; bases not matched to a gene: 13. This CDR3 has 17 residues. The CDR3 sequence: CASSLASGEGQGNEQFF. Written as DNA, the CDR3 is TGCGCCAGCAGCTTGGCCTCGGGGGAGGGCCAGGGAAATGAGCAGTTCTTC.

This clone was seen a handful of times. This rearrangement joins TRBV6-5 to TRBJ1-5, with D perhaps TRBD1 (5 bases). Germline-derived CDR1 and CDR2 are MNHEY and SVGAGI. The CDR3 loop spans 15 amino acids. V was clipped by 6 bases and J by 0 bases, with 12 bases between them. In DNA, the CDR3 is TGTGCCAGCAGACACGACAGTTATAGCAATCAGCCCCAGCATTTT. Translating it yields CASRHDSYSNQPQHF.

The chain carries TRBV6-1 and TRBJ2-5, with D perhaps matching TRBD1 (6 bases). V was trimmed by 1 base and J by 5 bases, leaving 17 bases between them. This CDR3 is 16 amino acids long. Germline V gene sequence: CDR1 MNHNS, CDR2 SASEGT. This CDR3 is CASSEGTANPRETQYF. The CDR3 DNA sequence: TGTGCCAGCAGTGAAGGGACAGCTAACCCTCGGGAGACCCAGTACTTC.

The chain has TRBV7-6 and TRBJ2-5, with 8 bases identical to TRBD1. Germline V gene data show CDR1 as SGHVS and CDR2 as FNYEAQ. After removal of 5 bases from V and 6 bases from J, the junction contained 8 bases not matched to a gene. This CDR3 contains 14 residues. The CDR3 here is CASSPGQGVKTQYF. CDR3 coding DNA: TGTGCCAGCAGCCCCGGACAGGGTGTCAAGACCCAGTACTTC.

The rearrangement uses TRBV5-6 and TRBJ1-4, with 10 bases fitting TRBD1. The CDR3 spans 17 residues. Germline values: CDR1 SGHDT, CDR2 YYEEEE. Germline trimming cut 3 bases from V and 3 bases from J; bases unmatched to any gene: 8. The CDR3 DNA is TGTGCCAGCAGCTCACTAGGACAGGGGGGACCTAATGAAAAACTGTTTTTT. Protein product: CASSSLGQGGPNEKLFF. The whole variable domain, filled in from reference TRBV5-6 and TRBJ1-4, reads DAGVTQSPTHLIKTRGQQVTLRCSPKSGHDTVSWYQQALGQGPQFIFQYYEEEERQRGNFPDRFSGHQFPNYSSELNVNALLLGDSALYLCASSSLGQGGPNEKLFFGSGTQLSVL.

The chain employs TRBV2 and TRBJ2-5, with 7 bases matching TRBD2. V trimming: 6 bases; J trimming: 4 bases; junction bases outside the gene matches: 11. The CDR3 is 15 amino acids. CDR1 and CDR2 (germline): SNHLY, FYNNEI. Written as DNA, the CDR3 is TGTGCCAGCAGATCGACTAGCTACCTCGCAGAGACCCAGTACTTC. Protein sequence: CASRSTSYLAETQYF.

The chain combines TRBV9 with TRBJ2-1; 13 nucleotides line up with TRBD2. This CDR3 is 16 amino acids long. V lost 0 bases to trimming and J lost 10 bases; unmatched junction nucleotides: 7. Germline V lookup: CDR1 SGDLS, CDR2 YYNGEE. The CDR3 protein is CASSVGVGLAGTEQFF. The CDR3 coding sequence is TGTGCCAGCAGCGTAGGGGTGGGACTAGCGGGAACCGAGCAGTTCTTC. The full variable domain, in which reference TRBV9 and TRBJ2-1 provide the parts outside the CDR3, is DSGVTQTPKHLITATGQRVTLRCSPRSGDLSVYWYQQSLDQGLQFLIQYYNGEERAKGNILERFSAQQFPDLHSELNLSSLELGDSALYFCASSVGVGLAGTEQFFGPGTRLTVL.

As concerns this clone: This sample includes further DNA sequences coding for the same CDR3. This sequence joins TRBV5-1 and TRBJ2-5, with a tentative D call TRBD1 (5 bases). CDR3 length: 15 amino acids. Trimming pared 0 bases from V and 1 base from J, leaving 10 bases between. CDR1 and CDR2 (germline): SGHRS, YFSETQ. This CDR3 is CASSLGQGGQETQYF. In nucleotides, the CDR3 is TGCGCCAGCAGCTTGGGGCAGGGCGGCCAAGAGACCCAGTACTTC.

Of note for this clone: A junction end diverges from the germline sequence, so it may reflect a read error. The genes are TRBV7-7 and TRBJ2-7; TRBD1 agrees at 9 bases. The germline CDR1 and CDR2 sequences are SSHAT and FNYEAQ (reference sequence). The CDR3 has 15 residues. CDR3 loop: CASSLAFGQGYEQYF. CDR3 nucleotides: TGTGCTAGCAGCTTAGCCTTCGGACAGGGGTACGAGCAGTACTTC.

On this clone: Other DNA variants within this sample encode the same CDR3. The chain joins TRBV4-3 to TRBJ1-1; tentatively, D is TRBD1 (5 bases). Trimming shortened V by 0 bases and J by 5 bases, and 7 bases separated the two germline ends. The CDR3 extends over 13 amino acids. CDR1 is LGHNA and CDR2 is YSLEER in the germline V gene. DNA for the CDR3: TGCGCCAGCAGCCAAGACCGGGGGACTGAAGCTTTCTTT. Translated, it gives CASSQDRGTEAFF.

The rearrangement uses TRBV7-2 and TRBJ2-7; TRBD2 agrees at 7 bases. V was pared by 2 bases and J by 5 bases, with 6 bases of the junction left unmatched. Germline-derived CDR1 and CDR2 are SGHTA and FQGNSA. The CDR3 has 14 residues. The CDR3 DNA sequence: TGTGCCAGCAGCTTACCTAGCGGCAATAACGAGCAGTACTTC. Its translation: CASSLPSGNNEQYF.

The gene calls are TRBV4-2 and TRBJ1-1, with unresolved D. Trimming took 0 bases from V and 0 from J, leaving 11 bases between them. CDR1 is LGHNA and CDR2 is YNFKEQ in the germline V gene. The CDR3 runs to 16 residues. This CDR3 is CASSQEGERMNTEAFF. CDR3 in DNA: TGTGCCAGCAGCCAAGAGGGTGAGCGGATGAACACTGAAGCTTTCTTT.